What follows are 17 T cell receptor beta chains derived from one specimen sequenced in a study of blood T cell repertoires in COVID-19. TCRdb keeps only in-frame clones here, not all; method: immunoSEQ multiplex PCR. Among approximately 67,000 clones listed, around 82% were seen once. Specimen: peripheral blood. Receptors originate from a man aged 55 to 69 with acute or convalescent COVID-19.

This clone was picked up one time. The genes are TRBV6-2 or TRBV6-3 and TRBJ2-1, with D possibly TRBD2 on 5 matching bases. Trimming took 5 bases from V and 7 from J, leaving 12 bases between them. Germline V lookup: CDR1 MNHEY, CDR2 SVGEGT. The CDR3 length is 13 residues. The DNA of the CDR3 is TGTGCCAGCAGTGCCGGACTCTCTAATGAGCAGTTCTTC. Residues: CASSAGLSNEQFF.

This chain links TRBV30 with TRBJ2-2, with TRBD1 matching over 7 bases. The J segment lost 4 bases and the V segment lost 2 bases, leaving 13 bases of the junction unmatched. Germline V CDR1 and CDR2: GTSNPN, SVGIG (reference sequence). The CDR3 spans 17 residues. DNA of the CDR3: TGTGCCTGGAGTAGGGGGCATACTTTGAGGAGCACCGGGGAGCTGTTTTTT. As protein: CAWSRGHTLRSTGELFF.

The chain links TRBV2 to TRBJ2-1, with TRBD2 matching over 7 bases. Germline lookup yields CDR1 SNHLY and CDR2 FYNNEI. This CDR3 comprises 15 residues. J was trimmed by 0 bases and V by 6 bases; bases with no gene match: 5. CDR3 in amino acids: CASSPTGGSYNEQFF. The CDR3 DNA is TGTGCCAGCAGCCCAACGGGGGGCTCCTACAATGAGCAGTTCTTC.

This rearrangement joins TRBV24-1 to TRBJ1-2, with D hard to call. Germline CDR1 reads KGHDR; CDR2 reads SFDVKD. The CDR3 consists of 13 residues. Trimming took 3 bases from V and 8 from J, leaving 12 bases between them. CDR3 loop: CATSDSTWYGYTF. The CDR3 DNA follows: TGTGCCACCAGTGATAGTACATGGTACGGCTACACCTTC.

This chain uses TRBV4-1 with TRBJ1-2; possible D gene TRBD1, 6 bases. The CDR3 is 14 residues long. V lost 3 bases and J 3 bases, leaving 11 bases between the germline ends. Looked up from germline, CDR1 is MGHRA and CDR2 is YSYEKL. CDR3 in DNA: TGCGCCAGCAGCCAGGGGGCGACATACTATGGCTACACCTTC. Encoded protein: CASSQGATYYGYTF.

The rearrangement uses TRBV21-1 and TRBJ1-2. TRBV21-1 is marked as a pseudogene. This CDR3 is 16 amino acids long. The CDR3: CASSKAGGRRPYGYTF. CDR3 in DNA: TGTGCCAGCAGCAAAGCCGGAGGACGGCGACCCTATGGCTACACCTTC.

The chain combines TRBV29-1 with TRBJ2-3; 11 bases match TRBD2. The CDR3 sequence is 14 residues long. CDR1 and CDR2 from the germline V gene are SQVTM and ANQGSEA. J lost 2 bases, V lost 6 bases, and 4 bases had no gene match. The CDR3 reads CSVSSGGFTDTQYF. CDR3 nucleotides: TGCAGCGTCTCTAGCGGGGGGTTCACAGATACGCAGTATTTT.

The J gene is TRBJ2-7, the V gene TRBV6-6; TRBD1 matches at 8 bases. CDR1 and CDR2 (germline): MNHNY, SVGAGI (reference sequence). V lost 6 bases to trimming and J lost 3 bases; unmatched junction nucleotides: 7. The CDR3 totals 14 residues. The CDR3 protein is CASSATGDIYEQYF. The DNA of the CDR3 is TGTGCCAGCAGCGCGACAGGGGACATCTACGAGCAGTACTTC.

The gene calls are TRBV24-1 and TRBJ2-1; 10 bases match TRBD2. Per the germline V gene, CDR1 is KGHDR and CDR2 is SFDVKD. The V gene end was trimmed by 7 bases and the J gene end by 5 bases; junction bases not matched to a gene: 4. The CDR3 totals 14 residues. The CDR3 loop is CATSLAGGHNEQFF. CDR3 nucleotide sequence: TGTGCCACCAGCTTAGCGGGGGGACACAATGAGCAGTTCTTC.

For the CDR3, the DNA is TGCGCCAGCAGCTTGGCGAGACAGGGGTCCTCCAACACCGGGGAGCTGTTTTTT. Residues: CASSLARQGSSNTGELFF. The chain joins TRBV5-1 to TRBJ2-2; the match to TRBD1 covers 8 bases. Germline values: CDR1 SGHRS, CDR2 YFSETQ. The CDR3 runs to 18 residues. The ends lost 0 bases at V and 2 bases at J; junction bases unmatched: 9.

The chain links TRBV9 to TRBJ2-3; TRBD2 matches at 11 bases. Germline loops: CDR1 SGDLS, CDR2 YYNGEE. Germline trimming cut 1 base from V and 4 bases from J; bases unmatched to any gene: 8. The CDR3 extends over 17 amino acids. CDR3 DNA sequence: TGTGCCAGCAGCGTAACTCCGGGACTAGCGGCACCAGATACGCAGTATTTT. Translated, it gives CASSVTPGLAAPDTQYF.

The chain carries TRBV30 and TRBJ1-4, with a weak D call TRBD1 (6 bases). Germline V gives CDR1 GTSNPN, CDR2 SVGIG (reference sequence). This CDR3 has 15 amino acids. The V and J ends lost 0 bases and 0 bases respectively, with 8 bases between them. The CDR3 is CAWSVRTATNEKLFF. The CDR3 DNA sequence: TGTGCCTGGAGTGTACGGACAGCAACTAATGAAAAACTGTTTTTT.

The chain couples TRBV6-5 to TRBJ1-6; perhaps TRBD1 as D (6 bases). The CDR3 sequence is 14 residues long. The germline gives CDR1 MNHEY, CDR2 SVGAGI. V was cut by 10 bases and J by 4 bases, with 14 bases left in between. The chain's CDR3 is CATLLGAYNSPLHF. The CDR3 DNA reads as TGTGCCACCCTCTTGGGGGCGTATAATTCACCCCTCCACTTT.

DNA for the CDR3: TGTGCCACCAGTGATGAAGGACAGGGGTTAAACCATGAGCAGTTCTTC. Its translation is CATSDEGQGLNHEQFF. The J gene is TRBJ2-1, the V gene TRBV24-1; 9 nucleotides line up with TRBD1. The junction had 10 bases not matched to a gene; V was cut back by 3 bases and J by 8 bases. The CDR3 has 16 amino acids. Looked up from germline, CDR1 is KGHDR and CDR2 is SFDVKD.

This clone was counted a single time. CDR3 DNA: TGTGCCAGCAGCTGGGGAGGCAACACAGATACGCAGTATTTT. Its translation: CASSWGGNTDTQYF. The chain uses TRBV4-2 and TRBJ2-3, with a possible D match to TRBD2 (6 bases). CDR1 is LGHNA and CDR2 is YNFKEQ in the germline V gene. The CDR3 totals 14 residues. Trimming pared 5 bases from V and 2 bases from J, leaving 11 bases between.

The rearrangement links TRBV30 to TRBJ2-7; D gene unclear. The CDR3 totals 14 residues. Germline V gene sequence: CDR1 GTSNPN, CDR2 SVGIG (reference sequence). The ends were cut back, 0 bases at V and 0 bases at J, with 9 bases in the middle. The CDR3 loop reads CAWSVLIASYEQYF. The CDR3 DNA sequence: TGTGCCTGGAGTGTTCTGATAGCCTCCTACGAGCAGTACTTC.

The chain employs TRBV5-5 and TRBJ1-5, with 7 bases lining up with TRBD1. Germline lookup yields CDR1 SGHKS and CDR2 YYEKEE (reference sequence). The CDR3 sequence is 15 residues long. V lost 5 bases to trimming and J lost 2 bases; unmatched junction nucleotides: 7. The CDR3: CASSVTGDRNQPQHF. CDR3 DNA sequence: TGTGCCAGCAGTGTAACAGGGGACCGCAATCAGCCCCAGCATTTT.